The 30 T cell receptor beta chains listed next were all sequenced from one sample in a study of blood T cell repertoires in COVID-19. Using immunoSEQ multiplex PCR, the repertoire was profiled, and TCRdb retains in-frame clones only, with some absent. This repertoire shows 200,000 to 300,000 clones, around four fifths found once; its top ten account for around 6.4%. The source material was peripheral blood. These receptors were taken from a woman aged 60-75 years with active or convalescent COVID-19.

This clone came up once. V and J are TRBV5-1 and TRBJ2-4; 12 nucleotides align to TRBD2. This CDR3 is 20 amino acids long. The V and J ends lost 0 bases and 3 bases, in that order; junction bases with no gene match: 13. Germline lookup yields CDR1 SGHRS and CDR2 YFSETQ. The CDR3 nucleotides are TGCGCCAGCAGCTTGGCCTCGGGGCTAGCGGGGGGGCTCGTCAAAAACATTCAGTACTTC. Amino acid sequence: CASSLASGLAGGLVKNIQYF. Full variable domain (outside the CDR3, taken from reference TRBV5-1 and TRBJ2-4): KAGVTQTPRYLIKTRGQQVTLSCSPISGHRSVSWYQQTPGQGLQFLFEYFSETQRNKGNFPGRFSGRQFSNSRSEMNVSTLELGDSALYLCASSLASGLAGGLVKNIQYFGAGTRLSVL.

The chain recombines TRBV2 with TRBJ2-7, with 10 bases that match TRBD2. V shed 9 bases, J shed 5 bases, and the junction held 10 bases outside the gene matches. Germline V lookup: CDR1 SNHLY, CDR2 FYNNEI. The CDR3 runs 14 residues. The CDR3 nucleotides are TGTGCCAGGAGTAGGGGACTAGCGCCCGACGAGCAGTACTTC. Translated: CARSRGLAPDEQYF. The full variable domain, its missing parts supplied by reference TRBV2 and TRBJ2-7, is EPEVTQTPSHQVTQMGQEVILRCVPISNHLYFYWYRQILGQKVEFLVSFYNNEISEKSEIFDDQFSVERPDGSNFTLKIRSTKLEDSAMYFCARSRGLAPDEQYFGPGTRLTVT.

The chain recombines TRBV7-2 with TRBJ1-2; D unclear. Germline CDR1 and CDR2: SGHTA and FQGNSA. The V gene lost 0 bases and the J gene lost 0 bases, with 8 bases spanning the gap. CDR3 length equals 15 residues. In nucleotides, the CDR3 is TGTGCCAGCAGCTTAGCAGAGGGAACTAACTATGGCTACACCTTC. Protein sequence: CASSLAEGTNYGYTF.

The V gene is TRBV30, the J gene TRBJ2-1; D is possibly TRBD2 (5 bases). The CDR3 has 15 residues. Trimming left V 2 bases short and J 0 bases short, with 11 bases between. The germline V gene has CDR1 GTSNPN and CDR2 SVGIG (reference sequence). The DNA for the CDR3 is TGTGCCTGGAGTAGGCGGGCGAGCTCCTACAATGAGCAGTTCTTC. Amino acid sequence: CAWSRRASSYNEQFF.

J is TRBJ1-3 and V is TRBV7-9; 9 bases align to TRBD1. Trimming cost V 5 bases and J 2 bases; bases outside gene matches: 10. There are 17 residues in the CDR3. CDR1 and CDR2 from the germline V gene are SEHNR and FQNEAQ (reference sequence). DNA of the CDR3: TGTGCCAGCAGCGATGGACAGGGGTGGTTCGCTGGAAACACCATATATTTT. Translation gives CASSDGQGWFAGNTIYF.

This chain connects TRBV12-3 or TRBV12-4 to TRBJ1-1, with TRBD1 matching 7 bases. The CDR3 extends over 13 amino acids. With V trimmed by 5 bases and J by 5 bases, 5 bases remained unmatched. This chain's CDR3 is CASSLQGVTEAFF. CDR3 bases: TGTGCCAGCAGTCTTCAGGGGGTGACTGAAGCTTTCTTT.

The CDR3 DNA follows: TGTGCCAGCAGCCCCGTTACTGGAAACACCATATATTTT. Its translation: CASSPVTGNTIYF. The chain joins TRBV5-6 to TRBJ1-3, with no clear D. Trimming stripped 4 bases from V and 2 bases from J, with 7 bases between. CDR3 length: 13 amino acids. Per the germline V gene, CDR1 is SGHDT and CDR2 is YYEEEE.

A word on this clone: The germline gene is not matched at one end of the junction; a read error may be the cause. The rearrangement uses TRBV2 and TRBJ1-5, with a weak D call TRBD1 (6 bases). The CDR3 contains 14 residues. The germline CDR1 and CDR2 sequences are SNHLY and FYNNEI. The CDR3 region has the DNA TGTGCCAGCGGTGACAGGAATTTCAATCAGCCCCAGCATTTT. Residues: CASGDRNFNQPQHF.

J is TRBJ2-2 and V is TRBV11-2; D possibly corresponds to TRBD1 (6 bases). In germline, CDR1 is SGHAT, CDR2 FQNNGV. V lost 7 bases, J lost 0 bases, and 12 bases lay in between. The CDR3 covers 15 residues. CDR3 DNA sequence: TGTGCCAGCAAACAACAGGGTTCGAACACCGGGGAGCTGTTTTTT. This sequence encodes CASKQQGSNTGELFF.

The V call is TRBV19, the J call TRBJ2-3; 12 nucleotides agree with TRBD2. CDR1 is LNHDA, CDR2 SQIVND, per germline (reference sequence). V lost 7 bases and J lost 1; bases outside the gene matches: 15. The CDR3 sequence is 19 residues long. This CDR3 is CASNDLRGASGRGTDTQYF. CDR3 DNA sequence: TGTGCCAGTAACGACCTACGGGGGGCTAGCGGGAGGGGCACAGATACGCAGTATTTT. The complete variable domain, with remaining parts taken from reference TRBV19 and TRBJ2-3, reads DGGITQSPKYLFRKEGQNVTLSCEQNLNHDAMYWYRQDPGQGLRLIYYSQIVNDFQKGDIAEGYSVSREKKESFPLTVTSAQKNPTAFYLCASNDLRGASGRGTDTQYFGPGTRLTVL.

The genes are TRBV10-2 and TRBJ2-7; 7 bases fit TRBD1. The V gene end was trimmed by 8 bases and the J gene end by 0 bases; junction bases not matched to a gene: 4. The CDR3 runs to 13 residues. Germline-derived CDR1 and CDR2 are WSHSY and SAAADI. For the CDR3, the DNA is TGCGCCAGCCGGGACAGTAACTCCTACGAGCAGTACGTC. Its translation is CASRDSNSYEQYV.

In this sample, this clone turned up a few times. The CDR3 here is CAISGRDSPYEQYF. CDR3 bases: TGTGCCATCAGTGGCCGGGACTCACCCTACGAGCAGTACTTC. The chain joins TRBV10-3 to TRBJ2-7; weak D call: TRBD2 (6 bases). Germline assignment: CDR1 ENHRY and CDR2 SYGVKD. The CDR3 runs 14 residues. Trimming cost V 4 bases and J 2 bases, with 12 bases left between them.

The CDR3 is CASGLGTSGSWEQFF. The CDR3 DNA reads as TGTGCTAGTGGTTTGGGGACTAGCGGGAGCTGGGAGCAGTTCTTC. The V call is TRBV12-5, the J call TRBJ2-1; 13 nucleotides match TRBD2. Germline values: CDR1 LGHNT, CDR2 FRNRAP. This CDR3 has 15 residues. The V and J ends lost 1 base and 10 bases, in that order; junction bases with no gene match: 4.

Comment on this clone: Mismatch with germline at one junction end may stem from a read error. The genes are TRBV7-7 and TRBJ2-3, with TRBD2 matching over 9 bases. The CDR3 is made up of 15 amino acids. Germline values: CDR1 SSHAT, CDR2 FNYEAQ (reference sequence). CDR3 amino acids: CASSLAGGPTDTQYF. The CDR3 DNA sequence: TGTGCTAGCAGCCTCGCGGGAGGGCCGACAGATACGCAGTATTTT.

The chain has TRBV6-6 and TRBJ1-4; TRBD1 agrees at 7 bases. Germline V gene lookup returns CDR1 MNHNY and CDR2 SVGAGI (reference sequence). The trim removed 6 bases at V and 7 bases at J, leaving 11 bases unmatched. The CDR3 spans 15 residues. The CDR3: CASRRLDRFGEKLFF. Here the CDR3 DNA reads TGTGCCAGCAGACGCCTGGACAGGTTCGGTGAAAAACTGTTTTTT.

The J gene is TRBJ2-5, the V gene TRBV6-4; 10 bases map to TRBD2. In germline, CDR1 is MRHNA, CDR2 SNTAGT. The CDR3 is made up of 15 amino acids. J gave up 5 bases and V 5 bases, and 8 bases lay outside the gene matches. The CDR3 nucleotides read TGTGCCAGCAGTTCTCTAGCGGGAGATGTGGAGACCCAGTACTTC. This codes for CASSSLAGDVETQYF.

DNA for the CDR3: TGTGCCACCAGCAGAGATCGGGTCGACGACTATGGCTACACCTTC. This gives the protein CATSRDRVDDYGYTF. The V gene is TRBV15, the J gene TRBJ1-2; D is unresolved. V gave up 0 bases and J gave up 3 bases, with 11 bases separating them. Germline CDR1 is LNHNV and CDR2 is YYDKDF (reference sequence). This CDR3 is built from 15 residues. The variable domain in full, completed from reference TRBV15 and TRBJ1-2, reads DAMVIQNPRYQVTQFGKPVTLSCSQTLNHNVMYWYQQKSSQAPKLLFHYYDKDFNNEADTPDNFQSRRPNTSFCFLDIRSPGLGDTAMYLCATSRDRVDDYGYTFGSGTRLTVV.

The chain joins TRBV18 to TRBJ1-1; D not resolved. The CDR3 is 13 residues long. V was clipped by 6 bases and J by 0 bases, with 8 bases between them. CDR1 is KGHSH and CDR2 is LQKENI in the germline V gene. The CDR3 loop reads CASSVRMNTEAFF. CDR3 nucleotide sequence: TGTGCCAGCTCTGTTAGAATGAACACTGAAGCTTTCTTT.

The rearrangement joins TRBV7-2 to TRBJ1-1; D uncertain. The germline V gene has CDR1 SGHTA and CDR2 FQGNSA. The germline V and J ends were trimmed by 3 bases and 0 bases, with 2 bases remaining between them. This CDR3 has 12 residues. The CDR3 coding sequence is TGTGCCAGCAGCTTCATGAACACTGAAGCTTTCTTT. Encoded protein: CASSFMNTEAFF.

The rearrangement joins TRBV29-1 to TRBJ1-5; the D gene is possibly TRBD1 (5 bases). The CDR3 has 15 amino acids. Germline loops: CDR1 SQVTM, CDR2 ANQGSEA. The V gene lost 4 bases and the J gene lost 0 bases, with 13 bases spanning the gap. The CDR3 sequence: CSVVLGQYSNQPQHF. Here the CDR3 DNA reads TGCAGCGTTGTGTTGGGGCAATATAGCAATCAGCCCCAGCATTTT. The whole variable domain, filled in from reference TRBV29-1 and TRBJ1-5, reads SAVISQKPSRDICQRGTSLTIQCQVDSQVTMMFWYRQQPGQSLTLIATANQGSEATYESGFVIDKFPISRPNLTFSTLTVSNMSPEDSSIYLCSVVLGQYSNQPQHFGDGTRLSIL.

The table lists this clone with a few counts. The V and J genes are TRBV18 and TRBJ2-5; the match to TRBD1 covers 7 bases. Germline assignment: CDR1 KGHSH and CDR2 LQKENI. V gave up 2 bases and J gave up 6 bases; unmatched junction bases: 6. The CDR3 spans 14 residues. The CDR3 sequence: CASSPEGGGKTQYF. CDR3 nucleotides: TGTGCCAGCTCACCAGAAGGGGGCGGAAAGACCCAGTACTTC.

The chain is built from TRBV6-5 and TRBJ1-1, with D unresolved. Germline V CDR1 and CDR2: MNHEY, SVGAGI. This CDR3 contains 13 residues. The V gene lost 6 bases and the J gene lost 6 bases, with 14 bases spanning the gap. This CDR3 is CASRAPGGAEAFF. The CDR3 DNA reads TGTGCCAGCAGAGCACCCGGTGGTGCTGAAGCTTTCTTT.

The chain uses TRBV9 and TRBJ2-2; 8 positions match TRBD1. The CDR3 has 16 residues. V lost 4 bases to trimming and J lost 2 bases; unmatched junction nucleotides: 7. CDR1 is SGDLS, CDR2 YYNGEE, per germline. For the CDR3, the DNA is TGTGCCAGCAGCACCCTCGGACAGGGAAACACCGGGGAGCTGTTTTTT. Translation gives CASSTLGQGNTGELFF. The variable domain in full, completed from reference TRBV9 and TRBJ2-2, reads DSGVTQTPKHLITATGQRVTLRCSPRSGDLSVYWYQQSLDQGLQFLIQYYNGEERAKGNILERFSAQQFPDLHSELNLSSLELGDSALYFCASSTLGQGNTGELFFGEGSRLTVL.

This rearrangement joins TRBV11-2 to TRBJ1-4; D gene uncertain. Germline CDR1 SGHAT, CDR2 FQNNGV. CDR3 length: 17 residues. V gave up 6 bases and J gave up 0 bases, with 17 bases separating them. The CDR3 is CASRQKEQAATNEKLFF. CDR3 sequence (DNA): TGTGCCAGCAGGCAAAAAGAGCAGGCTGCAACTAATGAAAAACTGTTTTTT. Full variable domain (rest looked up from reference TRBV11-2 and TRBJ1-4): EAGVAQSPRYKIIEKRQSVAFWCNPISGHATLYWYQQILGQGPKLLIQFQNNGVVDDSQLPKDRFSAERLKGVDSTLKIQPAKLEDSAVYLCASRQKEQAATNEKLFFGSGTQLSVL.

This clone was observed a single time. This sequence joins TRBV28 and TRBJ1-3, with TRBD1 as a possible D gene (6 bases). Germline CDR1 is MDHEN and CDR2 is SYDVKM. The CDR3 is 15 residues long. V was cut by 8 bases and J by 2 bases, with 16 bases left in between. The DNA for the CDR3 is TGTGCCAGCTCTCTCGGGGGGGGCGCTGGAAACACCATATATTTT. This translates into CASSLGGGAGNTIYF.

The chain combines TRBV11-3 with TRBJ1-2; D gene unclear. CDR3 length equals 18 residues. Germline assignment: CDR1 SGHNT and CDR2 YENEEA. V gave up 3 bases and J gave up 5 bases, with 25 bases separating them. The CDR3 sequence: CASSFRSGRTSSAYGYTF. The CDR3 region has the DNA TGTGCCAGCAGCTTCAGGTCTGGCAGGACTAGTAGTGCGTATGGCTACACCTTC.

V and J are TRBV5-4 and TRBJ2-2; D gene unclear. CDR1 and CDR2 from the germline V gene are SGHNT and YYREEE (reference sequence). V was shortened by 0 bases and J by 7 bases, with 13 bases between the two germline ends. CDR3 length: 15 residues. The CDR3 DNA is TGTGCCAGCAGCTTGGAAGCGCGGTATAGCGGGGAGCTGTTTTTT. Its translation is CASSLEARYSGELFF.

V and J are TRBV11-3 and TRBJ2-1, with D hard to call. The CDR3 consists of 11 residues. Per germline, CDR1 SGHNT and CDR2 YENEEA. The germline V and J ends were trimmed by 3 bases and 8 bases, with 5 bases remaining between them. CDR3 in DNA: TGTGCCAGCAGCTTGAACTATGAGCAGTTCTTC. Encoded protein: CASSLNYEQFF.

The V and J genes are TRBV2 and TRBJ2-1; possibly TRBD2 for D (7 bases). V dropped 5 bases and J dropped 3 bases, with 20 bases sitting between them. This CDR3 has 17 residues. Germline assignment: CDR1 SNHLY and CDR2 FYNNEI. DNA of the CDR3: TGTGCCAGCAGTCCCAGGTGGGGGGGCCGGGTCTACAATGAGCAGTTCTTC. The encoded protein is CASSPRWGGRVYNEQFF.

The V and J genes are TRBV7-2 and TRBJ2-4, with D possibly matching TRBD1 (5 bases). The germline CDR1 and CDR2 sequences are SGHTA and FQGNSA. The V gene lost 1 base and the J gene lost 7 bases, with 11 bases spanning the gap. This CDR3 contains 14 residues. CDR3 sequence reads: CASSLERGINIQYF. The CDR3 DNA follows: TGTGCCAGCAGCTTAGAAAGGGGTATTAACATTCAGTACTTC.